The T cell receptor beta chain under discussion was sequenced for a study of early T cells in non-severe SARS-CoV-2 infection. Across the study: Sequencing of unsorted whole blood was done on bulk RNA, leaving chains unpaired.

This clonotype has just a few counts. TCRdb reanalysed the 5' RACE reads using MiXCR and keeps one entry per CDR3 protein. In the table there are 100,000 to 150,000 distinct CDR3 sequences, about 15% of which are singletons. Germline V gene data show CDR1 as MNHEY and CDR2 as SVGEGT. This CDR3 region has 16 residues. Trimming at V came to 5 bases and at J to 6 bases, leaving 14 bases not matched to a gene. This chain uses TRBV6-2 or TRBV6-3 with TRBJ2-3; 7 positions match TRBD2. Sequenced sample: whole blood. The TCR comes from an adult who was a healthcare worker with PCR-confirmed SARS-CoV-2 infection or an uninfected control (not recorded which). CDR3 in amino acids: CASSVETSRRRDTQYF. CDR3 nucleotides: TGTGCCAGCAGTGTCGAGACTAGCCGGAGGCGGGATACGCAGTATTTT.